This TCR beta chain was retrieved from a study of shared clonotypes between healthy human individuals. Running of the assay took place at deep level. The genomic DNA of each subset was split evenly across several immunoSEQ plates. TCRdb's table, derived via immunoSEQ multiplex PCR, lists solely in-frame clones and lacks some. The profile covers roughly 2,500,000 clones, with 93% appearing a single time and approximately 0.37% taken by the ten largest. Germline V gene data show CDR1 as SGDLS and CDR2 as YYNGEE. The CDR3 totals 14 residues. Trimming shortened V by 4 bases and J by 3 bases, and 14 bases separated the two germline ends. Points on this clone: Its antigen remains unknown. Other DNA sequences in this sample translate to the same CDR3.

Study-wide points: Estimated richness values were generally larger in naive subsets than in memory subsets. The study drew on few donors, limiting represented genetic and exposure-history diversity.

The V gene is TRBV9, the J gene TRBJ2-7, with D tentatively TRBD1 (6 bases). This TCR derives from a man between 18 and 29 years old in good health. Some clones in this sample may be carry-over from other donors' samples. The sequenced sample consisted of naive CD4+ T cells from PBMCs. Subset specified: CD45RA+ positively selected. As DNA, the CDR3 is TGTGCCAGCAGCTTGGGCGACAGGAACTACGAGCAGTACTTC. Amino acid sequence: CASSLGDRNYEQYF.